These 9 T cell receptor beta chains were all obtained from the same sample, sequenced in a study of cytomegalovirus exposure and HLA in healthy donors. PCR was performed using 60 Vbeta and 13 Jbeta primers. The repertoire was sequenced with immunoSEQ multiplex PCR; TCRdb's copy has only in-frame clones and lacks some. The data show about 160,000 clones, with about four fifths seen just once and 7% held by the top ten. The specimen sequenced was PBMCs. These receptors all come from a woman aged 25-40 years in good health and CMV-seropositive.

A few counts support this clone. The chain employs TRBV11-2 and TRBJ2-7; D is unresolved. This CDR3 region has 14 residues. The germline V gene encodes CDR1 SGHAT and CDR2 FQNNGV. V lost 1 base and J lost 2, with 9 bases in between. The CDR3 is CASSLGAGAYEQYF. The CDR3 DNA is TGTGCCAGCAGCTTAGGCGCAGGTGCCTACGAGCAGTACTTC.

This clone was observed a handful of times. V is TRBV10-3 and J is TRBJ1-3; TRBD1 aligns across 7 bases. The CDR3 is 15 residues long. Germline lookup yields CDR1 ENHRY and CDR2 SYGVKD. V was pared by 5 bases and J by 0 bases, with 4 bases of the junction left unmatched. The CDR3 protein is CAISSDRFSGNTIYF. The CDR3 coding sequence is TGTGCCATCAGTTCGGACAGGTTCTCTGGAAACACCATATATTTT.

The chain uses TRBV6-5 and TRBJ2-5, with D unresolved. V dropped 7 bases and J dropped 2 bases, with 8 bases sitting between them. Germline V gives CDR1 MNHEY, CDR2 SVGAGI. There are 12 residues in the CDR3. CDR3 sequence (DNA): TGTGCCAGCAATGGCAGGCAAGAGACCCAGTACTTC. It codes for CASNGRQETQYF.

The V gene is TRBV7-6, the J gene TRBJ2-7; D ambiguous. This CDR3 comprises 14 residues. Germline-derived CDR1 and CDR2 are SGHVS and FNYEAQ. Trimming removed 1 base at V and 2 bases at J, with 9 bases between. The CDR3 here is CASSLGSLTYEQYF. For the CDR3, the DNA is TGTGCCAGCAGCTTAGGGAGCCTTACCTACGAGCAGTACTTC.

This clone was seen a few times. The J gene is TRBJ2-5, the V gene TRBV7-7, with 8 bases that match TRBD1. The CDR3 runs 14 residues. Trimming took 4 bases from V and 0 from J; bases not matched to a gene: 1. Germline V gene data show CDR1 as SSHAT and CDR2 as FNYEAQ (reference sequence). The CDR3 spells CASSSGQDQETQYF. The CDR3 nucleotides read TGTGCCAGCAGCTCGGGACAGGACCAAGAGACCCAGTACTTC.

The chain carries TRBV5-1 and TRBJ1-6; D unresolved. Trimming stripped 0 bases from V and 0 bases from J, with 10 bases between. The length of the CDR3 is 17 residues. Germline V gene data show CDR1 as SGHRS and CDR2 as YFSETQ. The chain's CDR3 is CASSLDGSSSYNSPLHF. In DNA, the CDR3 is TGCGCCAGCAGCTTGGACGGGTCGAGCTCCTATAATTCACCCCTCCACTTT.

The J gene is TRBJ2-7, the V gene TRBV6-1; weak D call: TRBD1 (5 bases). Germline lookup yields CDR1 MNHNS and CDR2 SASEGT. This CDR3 is built from 15 residues. V lost 1 base to trimming and J lost 0 bases, with 10 bases between them. CDR3 protein: CASSEVAGSSYEQYF. The CDR3 DNA follows: TGTGCCAGCAGTGAAGTGGCAGGGTCCTCCTACGAGCAGTACTTC.

The rearrangement joins TRBV30 to TRBJ1-2; D is perhaps TRBD1 (5 bases). Germline V gene lookup returns CDR1 GTSNPN and CDR2 SVGIG (reference sequence). The CDR3 contains 14 residues. V was shortened by 3 bases and J by 2 bases, with 13 bases between the two germline ends. CDR3 sequence (DNA): TGTGCCTGGAGGGTTGCAGGGCGAAACTATGGCTACACCTTC. It is translated as CAWRVAGRNYGYTF.

The chain is built from TRBV7-9 and TRBJ2-3; TRBD2 agrees at 9 bases. The J segment lost 3 bases and the V segment lost 7 bases, leaving 5 bases of the junction unmatched. The CDR3 has 14 amino acids. From germline, CDR1 is SEHNR and CDR2 FQNEAQ (reference sequence). The CDR3: CASISGGETDTQYF. The CDR3 DNA follows: TGTGCCAGCATTAGCGGGGGCGAAACAGATACGCAGTATTTT.